Each of the 23 T cell receptor beta chains below was sequenced from the same sample in a study of blood T cell repertoires in COVID-19. Produced via immunoSEQ multiplex PCR; TCRdb's table is partial and in-frame only. The table has over 55,000 clones, around 87% seen once. Input material: peripheral blood. These receptors were taken from a man aged 50-60 years with active COVID-19.

This clone was seen once. The V call is TRBV2, the J call TRBJ2-7; 7 nucleotides match TRBD1. V gave up 8 bases and J gave up 0 bases; unmatched junction bases: 13. The germline V gene has CDR1 SNHLY and CDR2 FYNNEI. The CDR3 is made up of 16 amino acids. The CDR3 loop reads CASLGAPSGGSYEQYF. The CDR3 bases are TGTGCCAGCTTAGGAGCGCCGTCAGGGGGCTCCTACGAGCAGTACTTC.

The V call is TRBV10-1, the J call TRBJ1-1; D is ambiguous. Germline CDR1 is WNHNN and CDR2 is SYGVQD (reference sequence). Trimming shortened V by 10 bases and J by 2 bases, and 29 bases separated the two germline ends. The CDR3 has 18 residues. The CDR3 nucleotides are TGCGCCATCCTAAGCGTTGCCGCGTCCAGAAACCTAAACACTGAAGCTTTCTTT. This sequence encodes CAILSVAASRNLNTEAFF.

Note on this clone: At one end, the junction sequence differs from germline, possibly due to a read error. The identical CDR3 is also encoded by other nucleotide sequences in the sample. CDR3 region: CASSYNPGQETQYF. CDR3 DNA: TGTGCCAGCAGTTATAATCCGGGACAAGAAACCCAGTACTTC. The gene calls are TRBV6-5 and TRBJ2-5, with D maybe TRBD1 (6 bases). Per the germline V gene, CDR1 is MNHEY and CDR2 is SVGAGI. The CDR3 covers 14 residues.

By share, this clone counts as medium-sized. This sequence joins TRBV18 and TRBJ2-5; perhaps TRBD1 as D (6 bases). Trimming removed 3 bases at V and 4 bases at J, with 18 bases between. The germline CDR1 and CDR2 sequences are KGHSH and LQKENI. This CDR3 region has 16 residues. The CDR3 here is CASSPYRDPRGETQYF. The CDR3 DNA follows: TGTGCCAGCTCACCCTACAGGGACCCTCGGGGAGAGACCCAGTACTTC.

The V and J genes are TRBV9 and TRBJ2-7, with a weak D call TRBD2 (6 bases). Germline V gene data show CDR1 as SGDLS and CDR2 as YYNGEE. The CDR3 length is 14 residues. V was shortened by 2 bases and J by 2 bases, with 11 bases between the two germline ends. This CDR3 is CASSVGGETYEQYF. In nucleotides, the CDR3 is TGTGCCAGCAGCGTGGGGGGAGAGACCTACGAGCAGTACTTC.

V gene TRBV7-2 combines with J gene TRBJ2-7; TRBD2 aligns across 8 bases. Germline CDR1 is SGHTA and CDR2 is FQGNSA. This CDR3 spans 15 amino acids. Germline trimming cut 1 base from V and 3 bases from J; bases unmatched to any gene: 5. The CDR3 region has the DNA TGTGCCAGCAGCTTAGAAGTAGCGGGATACTACGAGCAGTACTTC. It yields the protein CASSLEVAGYYEQYF.

The rearrangement links TRBV6-5 to TRBJ1-1; D gene unclear. The CDR3 consists of 14 residues. The V gene's germline CDR1 is MNHEY and CDR2 SVGAGI. Deletions cut 2 bases from V and 2 bases from J, with 9 bases between. The CDR3: CASSYSAVNTEAFF. The CDR3 coding sequence is TGTGCCAGCAGTTACAGCGCAGTTAACACTGAAGCTTTCTTT.

The rearrangement links TRBV2 to TRBJ2-7; 10 bases are shared with TRBD1. The length of the CDR3 is 13 residues. With 8 bases clipped from V and 4 bases from J, the junction kept 5 bases outside the gene matches. Looked up from germline, CDR1 is SNHLY and CDR2 is FYNNEI. The CDR3 protein is CASETGGGYEQYF. In DNA, the CDR3 is TGTGCCAGCGAGACAGGGGGCGGGTACGAGCAGTACTTC.

This clone was found a few times. The V call is TRBV27, the J call TRBJ2-7; tentatively, D is TRBD2 (7 bases). V shed 5 bases and J shed 6 bases, with 23 bases lying between them. The CDR3 is 16 residues long. Germline values: CDR1 MNHEY, CDR2 SMNVEV (reference sequence). The CDR3 loop reads CASSPSPGGGGREQYF. The CDR3 nucleotides are TGTGCCAGCAGTCCCTCCCCGGGAGGAGGGGGGCGCGAGCAGTACTTC.

The V call is TRBV6-6, the J call TRBJ2-2; the D gene is possibly TRBD1 (6 bases). The CDR3 contains 15 residues. The V gene's germline CDR1 is MNHNY and CDR2 SVGAGI (reference sequence). The V end was cut by 6 bases, the J end by 0 bases, with 11 bases between. This chain's CDR3 is CASSPQGPNTGELFF. The CDR3 nucleotides are TGTGCCAGCAGCCCACAGGGTCCGAACACCGGGGAGCTGTTTTTT.

This chain links TRBV7-2 with TRBJ1-1, with D uncertain. From germline, CDR1 is SGHTA and CDR2 FQGNSA. V lost 2 bases, J lost 1 base, and 8 bases lay in between. The CDR3 is 14 residues long. The CDR3 DNA is TGTGCCAGCAGCTTACCCCTGAGGAACACTGAAGCTTTCTTT. This codes for CASSLPLRNTEAFF.

The genes are TRBV24-1 and TRBJ2-3, with a weak D call TRBD2 (6 bases). The CDR3 length is 16 residues. The germline gives CDR1 KGHDR, CDR2 SFDVKD. V lost 0 bases and J 0 bases, leaving 9 bases between the germline ends. CDR3 in amino acids: CATSDLGGPSTDTQYF. The CDR3 DNA reads TGTGCCACCAGTGATTTGGGAGGGCCTAGCACAGATACGCAGTATTTT.

This clone was observed a single time. The gene calls are TRBV7-6 and TRBJ2-1; D may be TRBD1 (5 bases). The V end lost 3 bases, the J end lost 8 bases, and 11 bases lay between the germline ends. Germline V lookup: CDR1 SGHVS, CDR2 FNYEAQ. CDR3 length: 13 residues. The CDR3, as DNA: TGTGCCAGCAGCTTGTACAGGTTGGATGAGCAGTTCTTC. This gives the protein CASSLYRLDEQFF.

This chain joins TRBV7-9 and TRBJ2-7; TRBD1 matches 10 bases. Looked up from germline, CDR1 is SEHNR and CDR2 is FQNEAQ (reference sequence). Losses at the gene ends were 5 bases for V and 2 bases for J; bases not matched to a gene: 6. The CDR3 loop spans 15 amino acids. The CDR3 coding sequence is TGTGCCAGCAGCCCCTGGGACAGGGGAGCCTACGAGCAGTACTTC. Residues: CASSPWDRGAYEQYF.

V gene TRBV5-1 combines with J gene TRBJ2-7, with a tentative D call TRBD2 (6 bases). Trimming shortened V by 0 bases and J by 3 bases, and 16 bases separated the two germline ends. The CDR3 is 16 residues long. CDR1 SGHRS and CDR2 YFSETQ come from the germline V gene. The CDR3: CASSLVTGTLSYEQYF. CDR3 nucleotides: TGCGCCAGCAGCTTGGTTACCGGGACTTTAAGCTACGAGCAGTACTTC.

The rearrangement joins TRBV25-1 to TRBJ1-2; D call uncertain. The CDR3 length is 14 residues. V was pared by 3 bases and J by 0 bases, with 8 bases between. Looked up from germline, CDR1 is MGHDK and CDR2 is SYGVNS. CDR3 residues: CASSEARSNYGYTF. The CDR3, as DNA: TGTGCCAGCAGTGAGGCTAGATCTAACTATGGCTACACCTTC.

V and J are TRBV7-9 and TRBJ2-5, with TRBD2 identical over 7 bases. Germline CDR1 reads SEHNR; CDR2 reads FQNEAQ (reference sequence). The CDR3 loop spans 13 amino acids. V lost 3 bases and J lost 5; bases outside the gene matches: 3. CDR3 amino acids: CASSFGGGETQYF. Here the CDR3 DNA reads TGTGCCAGCAGCTTCGGGGGAGGGGAGACCCAGTACTTC.

This clone was seen a few times. The chain is built from TRBV19 and TRBJ1-1; 7 bases are shared with TRBD1. Germline-derived CDR1 and CDR2 are LNHDA and SQIVND (reference sequence). The CDR3 sequence is 12 residues long. J lost 5 bases, V lost 8 bases, and 5 bases had no gene match. This CDR3 is CASRQGWTEAFF. The DNA for the CDR3 is TGTGCCAGTCGACAGGGATGGACTGAAGCTTTCTTT.

The V and J genes are TRBV6-2 or TRBV6-3 and TRBJ2-1; a weak D match, TRBD2 (5 bases). Trimming cost V 0 bases and J 7 bases, with 13 bases left between them. CDR3 length: 15 residues. The germline gives CDR1 MNHEY, CDR2 SVGEGT. Here the CDR3 reads CASSYSGGSVNEQFF. DNA of the CDR3: TGTGCCAGCAGTTACTCGGGTGGTAGCGTAAATGAGCAGTTCTTC.

V and J are TRBV6-5 and TRBJ1-2, with 7 nucleotides matching TRBD1. Germline CDR1 and CDR2: MNHEY and SVGAGI. The CDR3 is made up of 14 amino acids. V lost 5 bases, J lost 8 bases, and 11 bases stayed unmatched. The CDR3 DNA follows: TGTGCCAGCAGTCCGACGACAGGGTCAGCCGGCTACACCTTC. This translates into CASSPTTGSAGYTF.

This rearrangement joins TRBV4-3 to TRBJ2-3; 7 bases are a match to TRBD2. With 0 bases clipped from V and 3 bases from J, the junction kept 3 bases outside the gene matches. The germline gives CDR1 LGHNA, CDR2 YSLEER. There are 15 residues in the CDR3. The DNA of the CDR3 is TGCGCCAGCAGCCAAGAAGGGACTAAGACAGATACGCAGTATTTT. It encodes CASSQEGTKTDTQYF.

This chain joins TRBV6-6 and TRBJ2-3; tentatively, D is TRBD2 (6 bases). CDR3 length: 16 residues. Germline values: CDR1 MNHNY, CDR2 SVGAGI (reference sequence). The V end lost 4 bases, the J end lost 4 bases, and 18 bases lay between the germline ends. The CDR3 nucleotides are TGTGCCAGCAGTTGGGGGGACGGCGGCAGGCCAGATACGCAGTATTTT. Its translation: CASSWGDGGRPDTQYF.

The genes are TRBV7-9 and TRBJ2-7; tentative D call: TRBD2 (5 bases). The germline V and J ends were trimmed by 3 bases and 3 bases, with 9 bases remaining between them. The length of the CDR3 is 13 residues. In germline, CDR1 is SEHNR, CDR2 FQNEAQ (reference sequence). CDR3 nucleotide sequence: TGTGCCAGCAGCTTGGACTTGAACTACGAGCAGTACTTC. Protein sequence: CASSLDLNYEQYF.